These 19 T cell receptor beta chains were sequenced from one sample in a study of regulatory T cells in long-lasting Graves disease. Noted time point: newly diagnosed GD, antithyroid drugs for less than 3 months. Generation of the TCR library employed RNA extracted from PBMCs. Construction of TCR beta libraries relied on iRepertoire HTBI primers and on Arm-PCR targeting CDR3 regions. Each CDR3 protein gets one entry after TCRdb re-called the multiplex PCR reads with MiXCR. The sample lists 300,000 to 400,000 distinct CDR3 sequences; approximately 16% were seen once. These sequences were also reported in another study, on T cells in Graves' hyperthyroidism and ophthalmopathy.

The sample here was peripheral blood mononuclear cells (PBMCs), taken at new diagnosis, from a patient treated with antithyroid drugs. These receptors all stem from a middle-aged man with Graves disease.

This clonotype was counted ten times or more. The V and J genes are TRBV29-1 and TRBJ2-3, with D unresolved. The germline CDR1 and CDR2 sequences are SQVTM and ANQGSEA. This CDR3 region has 13 residues. The germline V and J ends were trimmed by 6 bases and 1 base, with 11 bases remaining between them. CDR3: CSVHPWGTDTQYF. CDR3 nucleotide sequence: TGCAGCGTCCATCCTTGGGGCACAGATACGCAGTATTTT.

The genes are TRBV28 and TRBJ1-6, with TRBD1 identical over 8 bases. The CDR3 covers 18 residues. Germline lookup yields CDR1 MDHEN and CDR2 SYDVKM. Trimming at V came to 3 bases and at J to 9 bases, leaving 16 bases not matched to a gene. CDR3 DNA: TGTGCCAGCAGTTTCACAGGGGGATCTAATCCGGAAGTTTCACCCCTCCACTTT. Residues: CASSFTGGSNPEVSPLHF.

This clonotype was recorded at least ten times. This rearrangement joins TRBV15 to TRBJ1-5; no clear D gene. V dropped 6 bases and J dropped 6 bases, with 12 bases sitting between them. CDR1 LNHNV and CDR2 YYDKDF come from the germline V gene (reference sequence). This CDR3 is built from 13 residues. In DNA, the CDR3 is TGTGCCACCAGAACGGCGGATAGTCAGCCCCAGCATTTT. This codes for CATRTADSQPQHF.

Many counts were recorded for this clonotype. The chain uses TRBV7-8 and TRBJ2-1; 9 bases align to TRBD2. The germline V gene encodes CDR1 SGHVS and CDR2 FQNEAQ. The CDR3 runs 18 residues. J was trimmed by 1 base and V by 0 bases; bases with no gene match: 7. Written as DNA, the CDR3 is TGTGCCAGCAGCTTAGCCCTGGCGGGGGGGCCGTCCTACAATGAGCAGTTCTTC. This sequence encodes CASSLALAGGPSYNEQFF.

This clonotype came up many times. This chain's CDR3 is CASSPRTGYSNQPQHF. The DNA for the CDR3 is TGTGCCAGCAGTCCAAGGACAGGGTATAGCAATCAGCCCCAGCATTTT. The rearrangement links TRBV28 to TRBJ1-5, with 8 positions matching TRBD1. After removal of 5 bases from V and 0 bases from J, the junction contained 6 bases not matched to a gene. The CDR3 has 16 residues. The V gene's germline CDR1 is MDHEN and CDR2 SYDVKM.

This clonotype showed up many times. The gene calls are TRBV5-1 and TRBJ2-7; D ambiguous. The V gene's germline CDR1 is SGHRS and CDR2 YFSETQ. The CDR3 runs to 15 residues. V was cut by 5 bases and J by 3 bases, with 18 bases left in between. CDR3 sequence: CASRPGSLSGYEQYF. The CDR3 coding sequence is TGCGCCAGCAGGCCCGGTAGTCTTTCTGGCTACGAGCAGTACTTC.

This clonotype was seen repeatedly, ten times or more. The chain combines TRBV28 with TRBJ2-3; D not certain. The CDR3 runs 12 residues. Germline V gene sequence: CDR1 MDHEN, CDR2 SYDVKM. V lost 7 bases, J lost 2 bases, and 7 bases lay in between. The CDR3 loop is CASTPLTDTQYF. CDR3 nucleotide sequence: TGTGCCAGCACCCCTCTCACAGATACGCAGTATTTT.

This sequence joins TRBV28 and TRBJ2-3; no firm D call. The CDR3 extends over 15 amino acids. Trimming removed 1 base at V and 2 bases at J, with 10 bases between. Germline values: CDR1 MDHEN, CDR2 SYDVKM. CDR3 loop: CASSLSGRATDTQYF. The DNA for the CDR3 is TGTGCCAGCAGTTTATCAGGAAGAGCCACAGATACGCAGTATTTT.

This clonotype has a count of ten or more. The rearrangement uses TRBV3-1 and TRBJ1-3; no clear D. V lost 4 bases to trimming and J lost 5 bases, with 3 bases between them. Germline V gives CDR1 LGHDT, CDR2 YNNKEL (reference sequence). The CDR3 contains 11 residues. CDR3 bases: TGTGCCAGCAGCCTCCGAAACACCATATATTTT. As protein: CASSLRNTIYF.

The chain combines TRBV3-1 with TRBJ2-1; 13 nucleotides match TRBD2. The CDR3 covers 14 residues. CDR1 is LGHDT and CDR2 is YNNKEL in the germline V gene (reference sequence). V shed 4 bases and J 14 bases; nucleotides not matched to a gene: 8. DNA for the CDR3: TGTGCCAGCAGCCCGACTAGCGGGGGGAGAGTGAAGTTCTTC. Its translation: CASSPTSGGRVKFF.

This clonotype occurred many times. The chain combines TRBV5-4 with TRBJ2-5, with D possibly being TRBD2 (5 bases). Germline-derived CDR1 and CDR2 are SGHNT and YYREEE (reference sequence). This CDR3 contains 14 residues. Trimming removed 4 bases from V and 1 base from J, with 11 bases in between. For the CDR3, the DNA is TGTGCCAGCAGCGTAGACGGACTCCAAGAGACCCAGTACTTC. Its translation is CASSVDGLQETQYF.

The chain uses TRBV30 and TRBJ1-1; no clear D gene. There are 12 residues in the CDR3. Germline V CDR1 and CDR2: GTSNPN, SVGIG (reference sequence). Trimming removed 5 bases from V and 0 bases from J, with 7 bases in between. CDR3 DNA: TGTGCCTGGGCCCGCTTGAACACTGAAGCTTTCTTT. This sequence encodes CAWARLNTEAFF.

The V and J genes are TRBV5-6 and TRBJ2-1; D may be TRBD1 or TRBD2 (6 bases each). CDR1 SGHDT and CDR2 YYEEEE come from the germline V gene. V lost 10 bases, J lost 6 bases, and 14 bases lay in between. CDR3 length: 12 residues. CDR3 in amino acids: CAGGGGINEQFF. CDR3 sequence (DNA): TGTGCCGGAGGAGGGGGTATCAATGAGCAGTTCTTC.

This clonotype appeared many times. V and J are TRBV28 and TRBJ1-1; 7 nucleotides match TRBD1. Germline CDR1 MDHEN, CDR2 SYDVKM. CDR3 length: 16 residues. V gave up 3 bases and J gave up 0 bases; unmatched junction bases: 7. The CDR3 nucleotides are TGTGCCAGCAGTTTTGAAGGGGGCGGAATGAACACTGAAGCTTTCTTT. Its protein product is CASSFEGGGMNTEAFF.

In this sample, this clonotype turned up many times. V usage is TRBV28 and J usage is TRBJ2-1; 8 nucleotides line up with TRBD2. The germline V gene has CDR1 MDHEN and CDR2 SYDVKM. The CDR3 spans 13 residues. J was trimmed by 6 bases and V by 7 bases; bases with no gene match: 5. The CDR3 DNA is TGTGCCAGCACCGCGGGGGGTCGCAATGAGCAGTTCTTC. Translating it yields CASTAGGRNEQFF.

This clonotype was recorded at least ten times. The chain uses TRBV12-3 or TRBV12-4 and TRBJ1-6; D is perhaps TRBD1 (6 bases). The CDR3 is made up of 15 amino acids. V shed 6 bases and J shed 7 bases, with 16 bases lying between them. In DNA, the CDR3 is TGTGCCAGCAGACCTAACGGACAGTACAATTCACCCCTCCACTTT. Protein: CASRPNGQYNSPLHF.

This clonotype was recorded at least ten times. The chain combines TRBV7-6 with TRBJ2-7, with TRBD1 identical over 10 bases. CDR3 length: 15 residues. Per germline, CDR1 SGHVS and CDR2 FNYEAQ. With V trimmed by 5 bases and J by 3 bases, 7 bases remained unmatched. CDR3 bases: TGTGCCAGCAGCCCCCCCGGGACAGGGGTCTACGAGCAGTACTTC. Encoded protein: CASSPPGTGVYEQYF.

On this clonotype: This may come from a read error, since a much larger clone is one base off. The J gene is TRBJ2-3, the V gene TRBV29-1, with a weak D call TRBD1 (5 bases). The CDR3 consists of 12 residues. CDR1 SQVTM and CDR2 ANQGSEA come from the germline V gene. CDR3 sequence reads: CGVMDTTDTQYF. DNA for the CDR3: TGCGGCGTTATGGACACCACAGATACGCAGTATTTT.

V gene TRBV19 combines with J gene TRBJ1-5, with 10 bases identical to TRBD1. This CDR3 contains 15 residues. The germline V gene has CDR1 LNHDA and CDR2 SQIVND (reference sequence). J was trimmed by 6 bases and V by 5 bases; bases with no gene match: 7. The CDR3 sequence is CASSAEDRGFQPQHF. The CDR3 nucleotides are TGTGCCAGTAGTGCAGAGGACAGGGGGTTTCAGCCCCAGCATTTT.